The next 20 T cell receptor beta chains were all read from a single sample in a study of blood T cell repertoires in COVID-19. Repertoires were generated with immunoSEQ multiplex PCR, while TCRdb's copy carries only in-frame clones and drops some. This table has 80,000 to 100,000 clones, about nine tenths appearing once. The specimen was peripheral blood. Receptor source: a middle-aged man with acute or convalescent COVID-19.

V gene TRBV2 combines with J gene TRBJ1-6; tentatively, D is TRBD1 (6 bases). From germline, CDR1 is SNHLY and CDR2 FYNNEI. The CDR3 is 14 amino acids. Trimming left V 7 bases short and J 5 bases short, with 12 bases between. CDR3 sequence: CASTLDSHNSPLHF. The CDR3 region has the DNA TGTGCCAGCACCCTGGACAGCCATAATTCACCCCTCCACTTT.

The chain carries TRBV5-1 and TRBJ2-1; TRBD1 is a possible D gene (5 bases). The CDR3 contains 15 residues. V shed 1 base and J shed 6 bases, with 14 bases lying between them. Germline CDR1 reads SGHRS; CDR2 reads YFSETQ. The CDR3, as DNA: TGCGCCAGCAGCTTGAGTCCAGGGCCGGGCAATGAGCAGTTCTTC. Encoded protein: CASSLSPGPGNEQFF.

This clone has just one count. The V and J genes are TRBV2 and TRBJ2-7; TRBD1 matches 10 bases. The CDR3 has 13 residues. V shed 11 bases and J 4 bases; nucleotides not matched to a gene: 8. The germline gives CDR1 SNHLY, CDR2 FYNNEI. The CDR3, as DNA: TGTGCCGGCACCGGGACAGGGGAATACGAGCAGTACTTC. It is translated as CAGTGTGEYEQYF.

The chain has TRBV29-1 and TRBJ1-2; D gene ambiguous. The germline gives CDR1 SQVTM, CDR2 ANQGSEA. This CDR3 region has 14 residues. V was trimmed by 1 base and J by 2 bases, leaving 11 bases between them. The CDR3 protein is CSVEGRAPNYGYTF. The CDR3 region has the DNA TGCAGCGTTGAAGGGCGGGCCCCCAACTATGGCTACACCTTC.

V gene TRBV5-1 combines with J gene TRBJ2-1; 10 nucleotides line up with TRBD2. Germline V gene lookup returns CDR1 SGHRS and CDR2 YFSETQ. The CDR3 extends over 14 amino acids. The V gene end was trimmed by 6 bases and the J gene end by 7 bases; junction bases not matched to a gene: 7. The CDR3 sequence is CASTFLAGVNEQFF. CDR3 DNA sequence: TGCGCCAGCACCTTTCTAGCGGGAGTAAATGAGCAGTTCTTC. The full variable domain, with the rest looked up from reference TRBV5-1 and TRBJ2-1, is KAGVTQTPRYLIKTRGQQVTLSCSPISGHRSVSWYQQTPGQGLQFLFEYFSETQRNKGNFPGRFSGRQFSNSRSEMNVSTLELGDSALYLCASTFLAGVNEQFFGPGTRLTVL.

The rearrangement uses TRBV6-4 and TRBJ2-3; TRBD2 is a possible D gene (6 bases). Germline V gene sequence: CDR1 MRHNA, CDR2 SNTAGT. Deletions cut 0 bases from V and 3 bases from J, with 13 bases between. The CDR3 runs 16 residues. CDR3 residues: CASSDSRLGGTDTQYF. The CDR3 nucleotides are TGTGCCAGCAGTGACTCCCGACTAGGAGGGACAGATACGCAGTATTTT.

The V and J genes are TRBV6-4 and TRBJ2-7; 8 positions agree with TRBD2. Germline values: CDR1 MRHNA, CDR2 SNTAGT. The CDR3 contains 16 residues. The V segment lost 0 bases and the J segment 7 bases; nucleotides outside the gene matches: 11. The CDR3 sequence: CASSDSNGQREWEQYF. The CDR3 coding sequence is TGTGCCAGCAGTGACTCGAACGGGCAGCGGGAGTGGGAGCAGTACTTC.

The chain is built from TRBV30 and TRBJ1-5; 8 bases fit TRBD1. Per germline, CDR1 GTSNPN and CDR2 SVGIG (reference sequence). With 2 bases clipped from V and 7 bases from J, the junction kept 4 bases outside the gene matches. CDR3 length equals 13 residues. CDR3 DNA: TGTGCCTGGAGTAGACAGGGGCGGCAGCCCCAGCATTTT. As protein: CAWSRQGRQPQHF.

The J gene is TRBJ1-6, the V gene TRBV19; TRBD1 matches 7 bases. The CDR3 covers 14 residues. Germline CDR1 reads LNHDA; CDR2 reads SQIVND (reference sequence). Losses at the gene ends were 4 bases for V and 10 bases for J; bases not matched to a gene: 7. CDR3 protein: CASSTLDRWSPLHF. For the CDR3, the DNA is TGTGCCAGTAGTACATTGGACAGGTGGTCACCCCTCCACTTT.

The chain carries TRBV11-2 and TRBJ1-1; the match to TRBD1 covers 7 bases. Germline CDR1 and CDR2: SGHAT and FQNNGV. The ends lost 0 bases at V and 0 bases at J; junction bases unmatched: 4. This CDR3 comprises 16 residues. CDR3 bases: TGTGCCAGCAGCTTAGATCCGACAGGGATGAACACTGAAGCTTTCTTT. It is translated as CASSLDPTGMNTEAFF.

The chain is built from TRBV6-5 and TRBJ2-2; D is undetermined. The CDR3 covers 14 residues. The V end lost 5 bases, the J end lost 5 bases, and 12 bases lay between the germline ends. CDR1 is MNHEY and CDR2 is SVGAGI in the germline V gene. The CDR3, as DNA: TGTGCCAGCAGTCCCGTTCCCACAACCGGGGAGCTGTTTTTT. Its protein is CASSPVPTTGELFF.

The chain joins TRBV18 to TRBJ1-4; D is unclear. Trimming took 4 bases from V and 0 from J, leaving 6 bases between them. The CDR3 totals 14 residues. Germline lookup yields CDR1 KGHSH and CDR2 LQKENI. CDR3 in DNA: TGTGCCAGCTCACGGGCCACAACTAATGAAAAACTGTTTTTT. Protein: CASSRATTNEKLFF.

This clone was observed a single time. The V call is TRBV3-1 (or the pseudogene TRBV3-2), the J call TRBJ1-5; the D gene is possibly TRBD1 (6 bases). CDR3 length equals 14 residues. Germline assignment: CDR1 LGHDT and CDR2 YNNKEL (reference sequence). Trimming removed 2 bases at V and 11 bases at J, with 16 bases between. The chain's CDR3 is CASSQRGAVESQHF. The CDR3 DNA sequence: TGTGCCAGCAGCCAACGGGGGGCGGTCGAATCCCAGCATTTT.

This sequence joins TRBV24-1 and TRBJ1-3, with 7 bases matching TRBD1. The CDR3 runs 13 residues. Germline values: CDR1 KGHDR, CDR2 SFDVKD. V shed 9 bases, J shed 4 bases, and the junction held 5 bases outside the gene matches. CDR3 in amino acids: CATSTGTGNTIYF. CDR3 nucleotides: TGTGCCACCTCGACAGGGACGGGAAACACCATATATTTT.

The chain has TRBV4-1 and TRBJ2-3, with 9 bases aligning to TRBD2. The CDR3 covers 16 residues. J gave up 5 bases and V 2 bases, and 8 bases lay outside the gene matches. Germline loops: CDR1 MGHRA, CDR2 YSYEKL. The CDR3 DNA sequence: TGCGCCAGCAGCCAATCGCCTAGCGGGAATAGAGATACGCAGTATTTT. Encoded protein: CASSQSPSGNRDTQYF.

This chain connects TRBV7-8 to TRBJ1-2; weak D call: TRBD1 (5 bases). CDR1 and CDR2 from the germline V gene are SGHVS and FQNEAQ. V lost 5 bases, J lost 2 bases, and 21 bases lay in between. The CDR3 is made up of 17 amino acids. CDR3 in amino acids: CASSPSTAGPYNYGYTF. CDR3 sequence (DNA): TGTGCCAGCAGCCCATCCACCGCAGGGCCCTACAACTATGGCTACACCTTC.

This clone was observed a few times. This chain connects TRBV11-2 to TRBJ1-1, with 10 nucleotides matching TRBD1. CDR1 and CDR2 (germline): SGHAT, FQNNGV. V was clipped by 5 bases and J by 0 bases; unmatched bases: 6. The CDR3 is 16 amino acids. The CDR3 here is CASSPWTGGMNTEAFF. CDR3 DNA: TGTGCCAGCAGCCCCTGGACAGGGGGGATGAACACTGAAGCTTTCTTT.

V is TRBV11-2 and J is TRBJ2-5; TRBD1 matches at 9 bases. Trimming removed 4 bases from V and 5 bases from J; junction bases left unmatched: 14. Germline V gene data show CDR1 as SGHAT and CDR2 as FQNNGV. This CDR3 has 17 residues. The CDR3 region has the DNA TGTGCCAGCAGCTCCCCCAAACAGGGGGCAGGGTTCGAGACCCAGTACTTC. This codes for CASSSPKQGAGFETQYF.

The chain combines TRBV27 with TRBJ2-7, with D maybe TRBD1 (6 bases). Germline V gives CDR1 MNHEY, CDR2 SMNVEV (reference sequence). V dropped 7 bases and J dropped 4 bases, with 17 bases sitting between them. There are 14 residues in the CDR3. CDR3 DNA sequence: TGTGCCAGCAACCCAGCCGGGACAACGTACGAGCAGTACTTC. It encodes CASNPAGTTYEQYF.

The V call is TRBV18, the J call TRBJ1-2, with 8 positions matching TRBD1. The length of the CDR3 is 16 residues. Germline V gene sequence: CDR1 KGHSH, CDR2 LQKENI. V shed 0 bases, J shed 6 bases, and the junction held 9 bases outside the gene matches. In DNA form, the CDR3 reads TGTGCCAGCTCACCACCATGGGACAGGAGGGCCAATGGCTACACCTTC. This translates into CASSPPWDRRANGYTF.